This T cell receptor beta chain derives from a study of blood T cell repertoires in COVID-19. Source study methods: How many nucleated cells were present was estimated from reference gene primer amplification. TCRdb's table, derived via immunoSEQ multiplex PCR, lists solely in-frame clones and lacks some. D and trimming come from the DNA, and the V and J calls and clone size come from that table. The repertoire holds a few hundred thousand clones, with 90% as singletons. The ends were cut back, 7 bases at V and 3 bases at J, with 13 bases in the middle. Germline CDR1 SNHLY, CDR2 FYNNEI. The CDR3 is made up of 14 amino acids.

The sequenced material came from peripheral blood. This receptor was obtained from a middle-aged woman with COVID-19, enrolled during active disease. The chain has TRBV2 and TRBJ2-1; D is perhaps TRBD1 (6 bases). The CDR3 loop reads CASIRDNLYNEQFF. CDR3 nucleotides: TGTGCCAGCATCAGGGACAACCTCTACAATGAGCAGTTCTTC.